The rows below give T cell receptor beta chains drawn from one sample of a study of shared clonotypes between healthy human individuals. Using immunoSEQ multiplex PCR, the repertoire was profiled, and TCRdb retains in-frame clones only, with some absent. The sample holds 2,500,000 or so clones, over 85% seen once. The source material was naive CD4+ T cells sorted from blood. The receptors originated from a man aged 18 to 30 in good health. Both conserved end residues are part of each CDR3. Each record gives: V gene, J gene, D gene, clone size, CDR3 protein, CDR3 DNA. A D gene is named only where the DNA matches it firmly. Part of the rows lack a size; the others show once, few, many or a class for expanded clones.

>TRBV21-1|TRBJ2-3|NA|NA
CASSNGGTDTQYF
TGTGCCAGCAGCAACGGGGGGACAGATACGCAGTATTTT
>TRBV7-2|TRBJ1-5|TRBD1|NA
CASSLGGQVYNQPQHF
TGTGCCAGCAGCTTGGGGGGACAGGTCTACAATCAGCCCCAGCATTTT
>TRBV19|TRBJ1-1|NA|NA
CASSVYTEAFF
TGTGCCAGTAGCGTATACACTGAAGCTTTCTTT
>TRBV6-5|TRBJ2-7|TRBD1|once
CASSLTQGMMSEQYF
TGTGCCAGCAGCCTTACACAGGGGATGATGAGCGAGCAGTACTTC
>TRBV18|TRBJ2-5|TRBD1|NA
CASSRLTGAGETQYF
TGTGCCAGCTCACGCCTGACAGGGGCAGGCGAGACCCAGTACTTC
>TRBV7-2|TRBJ1-4|NA|NA
CASSPTGREKLFF
TGTGCCAGCAGCCCCACGGGGAGAGAAAAACTGTTTTTT
>TRBV13|TRBJ2-6|NA|NA
CASSFKGSGANVLTF
TGTGCCAGCAGCTTTAAGGGCTCTGGGGCCAACGTCCTGACTTTC
>TRBV30|TRBJ2-5|NA|NA
CAWSPLAKETQYF
TGTGCCTGGAGTCCCTTAGCTAAAGAGACCCAGTACTTC
>TRBV15|TRBJ2-3|NA|NA
CATSVGRSTDTQYF
TGTGCCACCAGTGTAGGGCGGAGCACAGATACGCAGTATTTT
>TRBV11-2|TRBJ2-3|NA|NA
CASSLEGGRADTQYF
TGTGCCAGCAGCTTAGAGGGGGGACGCGCAGATACGCAGTATTTT
>TRBV5-4|TRBJ2-2|NA|NA
CASSPLRVTGELFF
TGTGCCAGCAGCCCCCTGAGGGTTACCGGGGAGCTGTTTTTT
>TRBV10-3|TRBJ2-3|NA|NA
CAIKGTSTDTQYF
TGTGCCATAAAGGGGACTAGCACAGATACGCAGTATTTT
>TRBV6-6|TRBJ1-3|NA|NA
CASTSTTISGNTIYF
TGTGCCAGCACCTCTACGACAATCTCTGGAAACACCATATATTTT
>TRBV2|TRBJ2-5|TRBD2|NA
CASSVLARGTQETQYF
TGTGCCAGCAGTGTTTTAGCGCGGGGGACCCAAGAGACCCAGTACTTC
>TRBV7-2|TRBJ2-5|NA|NA
CASRFAGSQETQYF
TGTGCCAGCAGATTTGCTGGGTCACAAGAGACCCAGTACTTC
>TRBV18|TRBJ2-7|TRBD1|NA
CASSQGQGTYEQYF
TGTGCCAGCTCACAGGGACAGGGGACCTACGAGCAGTACTTC
>TRBV11-2|TRBJ2-3|NA|NA
CASSLVGSDTQYF
TGTGCCAGCAGCTTAGTTGGCTCAGATACGCAGTATTTT
>TRBV5-6|TRBJ2-5|NA|NA
CASSPGQIETQYF
TGTGCCAGCAGCCCAGGACAGATAGAGACCCAGTACTTC
>TRBV2|TRBJ1-2|NA|NA
CASSQDGPLGGYTF
TGTGCCAGCAGCCAGGACGGCCCCTTGGGTGGCTACACCTTC
>TRBV7-8|TRBJ2-7|TRBD2|once
CASSFSGVLYEQYF
TGTGCCAGCAGCTTTAGCGGGGTTCTGTACGAGCAGTACTTC
>TRBV28|TRBJ1-2|TRBD1|NA
CASSLRDSYGYTF
TGTGCCAGCAGTTTGCGGGACAGCTATGGCTACACCTTC
>TRBV7-6|TRBJ2-3|NA|once
CASSLGSLDTQYF
TGTGCCAGCAGCTTGGGAAGCTTAGATACGCAGTATTTT
>TRBV11-2|TRBJ2-1|TRBD2|NA
CASSSRGAGRGNEQFF
TGTGCCAGCAGCTCCCGTGGGGCGGGGAGGGGAAATGAGCAGTTCTTC
>TRBV20-1|TRBJ1-2|NA|once
CSARDMDGYTF
TGCAGTGCTAGAGATATGGATGGCTACACCTTC
>TRBV5-1|TRBJ2-3|TRBD1|NA
CASSLDRGSLNTDTQYF
TGCGCCAGCAGCTTGGACAGGGGTTCCCTCAACACAGATACGCAGTATTTT
>TRBV7-2|TRBJ2-6|TRBD1|NA
CASSLQGASGANVLTF
TGTGCCAGCAGCTTACAGGGGGCCTCTGGGGCCAACGTCCTGACTTTC
>TRBV2|TRBJ1-5|NA|NA
CASSLASGNQPQHF
TGTGCCAGCAGCCTCGCCAGTGGCAATCAGCCCCAGCATTTT
>TRBV6-6|TRBJ2-7|NA|NA
CASSSRDTAEQYF
TGTGCCAGCAGTTCCCGGGACACGGCCGAGCAGTACTTC
>TRBV10-3|TRBJ1-1|TRBD1|NA
CAINTGAIQVTEAFF
TGTGCCATCAACACAGGGGCAATTCAGGTCACTGAAGCTTTCTTT
>TRBV12-5|TRBJ2-5|NA|NA
CASGLVLGGTGAETQYF
TGTGCTAGTGGTTTGGTACTTGGGGGGACGGGGGCAGAGACCCAGTACTTC
>TRBV9|TRBJ2-7|TRBD2|once
CASGAGVNYEQYF
TGTGCCAGCGGGGCGGGAGTAAACTACGAGCAGTACTTC
>TRBV25-1|TRBJ2-2|NA|NA
CASSDSGTGELFF
TGTGCCAGCAGTGACTCCGGGACCGGGGAGCTGTTTTTT
>TRBV29-1|TRBJ2-7|NA|once
CSVDGAQNSGSYEQYF
TGCAGCGTTGATGGTGCCCAAAACAGCGGTTCCTACGAGCAGTACTTC
>TRBV6-5|TRBJ2-7|TRBD1|NA
CASRRDRSSYEQYF
TGTGCCAGCAGACGGGACAGGAGTTCCTACGAGCAGTACTTC
>TRBV5-8|TRBJ2-5|TRBD2|NA
CASSSVGGVRGTQYF
TGTGCCAGCAGCTCGGTCGGGGGGGTCCGGGGGACCCAGTACTTC
>TRBV19|TRBJ2-5|NA|NA
CASSNWDGDFQETQYF
TGTGCCAGTAGTAACTGGGACGGCGACTTCCAAGAGACCCAGTACTTC
>TRBV6-5|TRBJ1-2|NA|NA
CASSYSLEGGDGYTF
TGTGCCAGCAGTTACTCGTTGGAAGGGGGGGATGGCTACACCTTC
>TRBV6-1|TRBJ2-7|NA|once
CASSEGVLGRSYEQYF
TGTGCCAGCAGTGAAGGGGTGTTAGGGCGGAGCTACGAGCAGTACTTC
>TRBV30|TRBJ1-3|NA|NA
CAYSGGYLPGNTIYF
TGTGCCTACTCCGGGGGTTATCTACCTGGAAACACCATATATTTT
>TRBV5-4|TRBJ2-7|NA|NA
CATRQADDYEQYF
TGTGCCACCAGGCAAGCAGATGACTACGAGCAGTACTTC